This T cell receptor (beta chain) was obtained from a study of T cell changes during pregnancy in multiple sclerosis. This CDR3 region has 15 residues. V was trimmed by 1 base and J by 4 bases, leaving 10 bases between them. Germline V CDR1 and CDR2: MNHNS, SASEGT. Data came from immunoSEQ multiplex PCR; TCRdb stores just in-frame clones and leaves some out. Of about 33,000 clones in the sample, about 90% were seen once. This sequence joins TRBV6-1 and TRBJ2-2; D is possibly TRBD2 (6 bases). This sequence was found in a female donor in good health, enrolled as a control in a pregnancy study. Sequenced here: CD4+ T cells from peripheral blood mononuclear cells, sampled in the third trimester of pregnancy. CDR3 bases: TGTGCCAGCAGTGAAGACGGGGGATCCACCGGGGAGCTGTTTTTT. Protein: CASSEDGGSTGELFF.